These 8 T cell receptor beta chains were sequenced from one sample in a study of vaccination effects on CD4 cells after COVID-19. CD4+ T cells specific for antigen were expanded with viral peptide pools by the ViraFEST assay before sequencing. Culturing for roughly 10 days preceded CD4+ T cell isolation. PCR-confirmed SARS-CoV-2 infection occurred in the person between March and December 2020. Only in-frame clones appear in the TCRdb table, and some are missing; sequencing was by immunoSEQ multiplex PCR. This sample yields around 40,000 clones, of which 65% to 70% are seen a single time; about 30% belongs to the top ten. These receptors' antigens are unknown. Sequencing was performed on CD4+ T cells from PBMCs cultured with a peptide pool, taken before COVID-19 vaccination. The receptor set was obtained from a human donor who had a prior SARS-CoV-2 infection.

V is TRBV6-5 and J is TRBJ2-7; D perhaps matches TRBD2 (5 bases). V was clipped by 7 bases and J by 7 bases, with 11 bases between them. CDR1 is MNHEY, CDR2 SVGAGI, per germline. The CDR3 runs 11 residues. CDR3 DNA: TGTGCCAGCATTCATGGCGGGGAGCAGTACTTC. Protein sequence: CASIHGGEQYF.

V and J are TRBV7-2 and TRBJ2-7; D may be TRBD2 (5 bases). Germline CDR1 is SGHTA and CDR2 is FQGNSA. The CDR3 totals 14 residues. Trimming took 0 bases from V and 5 from J, leaving 11 bases between them. As DNA, the CDR3 is TGTGCCAGCAGCTTAGCGGGAGCTGGAAACGAGCAGTACTTC. It translates to CASSLAGAGNEQYF.

The genes are TRBV14 and TRBJ2-7, with D perhaps matching TRBD1 (6 bases). Looked up from germline, CDR1 is SGHDN and CDR2 is FVKESK. The V and J ends lost 7 bases and 0 bases respectively, with 16 bases between them. This CDR3 spans 15 amino acids. CDR3 sequence: CASNLRQASSYEQYF. The DNA for the CDR3 is TGTGCCAGCAACCTCAGACAGGCAAGCTCCTACGAGCAGTACTTC. The full variable domain, completed using reference TRBV14 and TRBJ2-7, is EAGVTQFPSHSVIEKGQTVTLRCDPISGHDNLYWYRRVMGKEIKFLLHFVKESKQDESGMPNNRFLAERTGGTYSTLKVQPAELEDSGVYFCASNLRQASSYEQYFGPGTRLTVT.

This clone was counted a few times. The chain uses TRBV9 and TRBJ1-1, with unresolved D. The length of the CDR3 is 16 residues. Per germline, CDR1 SGDLS and CDR2 YYNGEE. V lost 0 bases, J lost 3 bases, and 15 bases lay in between. The CDR3 loop reads CASSVADGLPDTEAFF. The CDR3, as DNA: TGTGCCAGCAGCGTAGCGGACGGACTACCGGACACTGAAGCTTTCTTT.

The chain employs TRBV6-2 or TRBV6-3 and TRBJ2-1; 7 positions agree with TRBD2. Germline CDR1 MNHEY, CDR2 SVGEGT. V was clipped by 6 bases and J by 5 bases; unmatched bases: 10. The CDR3 is 15 amino acids. CDR3 region: CASSSLAPTDNEQFF. The CDR3 DNA reads as TGTGCCAGCAGCTCACTAGCGCCAACAGACAATGAGCAGTTCTTC.

This clone was counted only a few times. J is TRBJ1-3 and V is TRBV28, with 7 bases fitting TRBD1. Per germline, CDR1 MDHEN and CDR2 SYDVKM. The V and J ends lost 4 bases and 3 bases, in that order; junction bases with no gene match: 12. The CDR3 consists of 17 residues. CDR3 amino acids: CASSSMGGRGLGNTIYF. The CDR3 DNA sequence: TGTGCCAGCAGTTCTATGGGGGGAAGGGGGCTTGGAAACACCATATATTTT.

The rearrangement links TRBV18 to TRBJ2-3, with D unclear. CDR1 is KGHSH, CDR2 LQKENI, per germline. V lost 9 bases to trimming and J lost 6 bases, with 16 bases between them. The CDR3 contains 13 residues. CDR3 sequence: CASIFSVLDTQYF. CDR3 nucleotides: TGTGCCAGTATTTTTTCGGTCTTGGATACGCAGTATTTT.

The V gene is TRBV6-6, the J gene TRBJ2-3; no firm D call. Trimming cost V 3 bases and J 0 bases, with 10 bases left between them. This CDR3 has 15 amino acids. Germline V gene sequence: CDR1 MNHNY, CDR2 SVGAGI (reference sequence). CDR3 loop: CASSYSGFSTDTQYF. In DNA, the CDR3 is TGTGCCAGCAGTTATAGTGGGTTCAGCACAGATACGCAGTATTTT.